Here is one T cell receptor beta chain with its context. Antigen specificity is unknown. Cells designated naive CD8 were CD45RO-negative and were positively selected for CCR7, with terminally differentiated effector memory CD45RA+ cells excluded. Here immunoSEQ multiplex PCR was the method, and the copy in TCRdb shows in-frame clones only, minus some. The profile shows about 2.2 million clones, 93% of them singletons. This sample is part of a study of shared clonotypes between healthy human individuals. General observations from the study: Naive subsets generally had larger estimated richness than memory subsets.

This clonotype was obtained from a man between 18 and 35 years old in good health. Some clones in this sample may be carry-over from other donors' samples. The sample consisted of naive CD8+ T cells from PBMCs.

DNA of the CDR3: TGTGCCAGCTCCAAGGAGGTGTGGACTAGCGGGAGTTCAGATACGCAGTATTTT. Its protein product is CASSKEVWTSGSSDTQYF. The chain has TRBV21-1 and TRBJ2-3; the table's D call, TRBD2, was not checked against the DNA. TRBV21-1 constitutes a pseudogene. The CDR3 sequence is 18 residues long.